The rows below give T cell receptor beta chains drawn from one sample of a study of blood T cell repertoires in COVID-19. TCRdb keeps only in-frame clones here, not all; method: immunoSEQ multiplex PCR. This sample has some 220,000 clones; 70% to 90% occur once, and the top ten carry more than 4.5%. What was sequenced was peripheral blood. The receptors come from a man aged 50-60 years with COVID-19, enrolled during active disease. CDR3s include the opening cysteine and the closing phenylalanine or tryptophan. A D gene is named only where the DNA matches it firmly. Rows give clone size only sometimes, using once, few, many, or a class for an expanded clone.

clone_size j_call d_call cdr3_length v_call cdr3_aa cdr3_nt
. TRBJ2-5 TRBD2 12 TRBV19 CASNSGGKTQYF TGTGCCAGTAATTCGGGGGGAAAGACCCAGTACTTC
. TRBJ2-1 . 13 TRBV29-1 CSVEGRLYNEQFF TGCAGCGTTGAGGGGAGACTTTACAATGAGCAGTTCTTC
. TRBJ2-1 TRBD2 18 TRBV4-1 CASSHIGLAGGLMSEQFF TGCGCCAGCAGCCACATCGGACTAGCGGGGGGGCTAATGAGTGAGCAGTTCTTC
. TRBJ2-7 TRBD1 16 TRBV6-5 CASSYSRDSLTYEQYF TGTGCCAGCAGTTACTCTCGGGACAGTCTTACCTACGAGCAGTACTTC
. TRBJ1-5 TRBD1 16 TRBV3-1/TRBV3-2 CASSQGWQGANQPQHF TGTGCCAGCAGCCAAGGCTGGCAGGGGGCTAATCAGCCCCAGCATTTT
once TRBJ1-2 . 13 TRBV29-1 CSVETRTDYGYTF TGCAGCGTTGAAACGCGCACAGATTATGGCTACACCTTC
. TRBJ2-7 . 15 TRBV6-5 CASSFWDTYSYEQYF TGTGCCAGTAGCTTTTGGGACACCTACTCCTACGAGCAGTACTTC
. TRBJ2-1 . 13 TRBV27 CASSFRVGHEQFF TGTGCCAGCAGTTTCAGGGTTGGCCATGAGCAGTTCTTC
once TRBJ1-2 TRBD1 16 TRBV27 CASSSRAGTGSYGYTF TGTGCCAGCAGTTCCCGCGCCGGGACAGGCAGCTATGGCTACACCTTC
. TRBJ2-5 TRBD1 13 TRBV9 CASSPGTGGTQYF TGTGCCAGCAGCCCGGGGACAGGGGGGACCCAGTACTTC
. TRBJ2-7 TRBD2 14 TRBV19 CASSIGLADYEQYF TGTGCCAGTAGTATAGGCCTAGCGGACTACGAGCAGTACTTC
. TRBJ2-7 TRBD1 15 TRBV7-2 CASSPRDRGSYEQYF TGTGCCAGCAGCCCACGGGACAGGGGTTCATACGAGCAGTACTTC
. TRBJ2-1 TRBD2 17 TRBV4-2 CASSPTQRRGGRDEQFF TGTGCCAGCAGCCCCACCCAGCGGCGGGGGGGCCGCGATGAGCAGTTCTTC
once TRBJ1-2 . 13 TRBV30 CAWSVGDIYGYTF TGTGCCTGGAGTGTCGGGGATATCTATGGCTACACCTTC
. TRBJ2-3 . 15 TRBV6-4 CASSDSGASTDTQYF TGTGCCAGCAGTGACTCCGGTGCTAGCACAGATACGCAGTATTTT
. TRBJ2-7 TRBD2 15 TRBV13 CASSLAGLAAYEQYF TGTGCCAGCAGCTTAGCGGGACTAGCTGCCTACGAGCAGTACTTC
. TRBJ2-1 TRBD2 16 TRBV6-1 CASSETPLAGRNEQFF TGTGCCAGCAGTGAAACCCCCCTAGCGGGGCGCAATGAGCAGTTCTTC
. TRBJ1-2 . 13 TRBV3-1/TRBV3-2 CASSPAVAVGYTF TGTGCCAGCAGCCCCGCTGTGGCCGTTGGCTACACCTTC
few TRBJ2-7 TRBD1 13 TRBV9 CASSPRDRVEQYF TGTGCCAGCAGCCCCCGGGACAGGGTCGAGCAGTACTTC
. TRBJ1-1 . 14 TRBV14 CASSQETDFSEAFF TGTGCCAGCAGCCAAGAGACCGACTTTTCTGAAGCTTTCTTT
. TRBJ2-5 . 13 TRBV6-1 CASSDSGWETQYF TGTGCCAGCAGTGATTCAGGGTGGGAGACCCAGTACTTC
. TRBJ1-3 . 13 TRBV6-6 CASTGDPGNTIYF TGTGCCAGCACAGGGGACCCTGGAAACACCATATATTTT
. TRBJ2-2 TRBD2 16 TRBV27 CASSSASGGAYGELFF TGTGCCAGCAGTTCGGCTAGCGGGGGGGCCTACGGGGAGCTGTTTTTT
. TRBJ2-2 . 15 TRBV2 CASSDGLPGTGELFF TGTGCCAGCAGTGACGGCTTACCGGGCACCGGGGAGCTGTTTTTT
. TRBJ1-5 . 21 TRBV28 CASSFPGSVRRLRDWGEPQHF TGTGCCAGCAGTTTCCCCGGCTCCGTTCGACGGCTGAGAGATTGGGGAGAGCCCCAGCATTTT
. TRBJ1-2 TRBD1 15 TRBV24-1 CATSDPDRPNYGYTF TGTGCCACCAGTGACCCGGACAGGCCTAACTATGGCTACACCTTC
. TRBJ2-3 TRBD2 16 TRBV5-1 CASSLRLAGLTDTQYF TGCGCCAGCAGCTTGAGGCTAGCGGGGTTGACAGATACGCAGTATTTT
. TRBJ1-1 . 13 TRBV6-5 CASSYPGLAEAFF TGTGCCAGCAGTTACCCAGGGTTAGCTGAAGCTTTCTTT
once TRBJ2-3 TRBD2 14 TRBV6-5 CASTSGGTTDTQYF TGTGCCAGCACTAGCGGGGGTACCACAGATACGCAGTATTTT
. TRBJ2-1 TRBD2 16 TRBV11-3 CASSSPGLAAYNEQFF TGTGCCAGCAGCTCCCCGGGACTAGCGGCTTACAATGAGCAGTTCTTC
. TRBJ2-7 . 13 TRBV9 CASSVGVGLEQYF TGTGCCAGCAGCGTAGGGGTCGGACTCGAGCAGTACTTC
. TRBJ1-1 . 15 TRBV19 CASSRGQSMNTEAFF TGTGCCAGTTCCCGCGGCCAGTCCATGAACACTGAAGCTTTCTTT
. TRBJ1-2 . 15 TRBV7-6 CASSFGSGGNYGYTF TGTGCCAGCAGCTTTGGGTCGGGGGGCAACTATGGCTACACCTTC
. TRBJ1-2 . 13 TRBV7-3 CASSLNTGHGYTF TGTGCCAGCAGCTTGAATACAGGGCATGGCTACACCTTC
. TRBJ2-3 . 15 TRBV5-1 CASSLGTAKGDTQYF TGCGCCAGCAGCTTGGGGACAGCCAAAGGAGATACGCAGTATTTT
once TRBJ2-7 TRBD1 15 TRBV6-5 CASVLGQASSYEQYF TGTGCCAGCGTGCTAGGACAGGCATCCTCCTACGAGCAGTACTTC
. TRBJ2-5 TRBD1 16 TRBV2 CASIDSDRGSQETQYF TGTGCCAGCATTGACAGCGACAGGGGGTCCCAAGAGACCCAGTACTTC
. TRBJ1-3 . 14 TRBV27 CASGLGDSGNTIYF TGTGCCAGCGGGCTCGGGGACTCTGGAAACACCATATATTTT
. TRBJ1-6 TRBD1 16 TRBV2 CASSDRGRGVNSPLHF TGTGCCAGCAGTGACAGGGGGCGCGGAGTGAATTCACCCCTCCACTTT
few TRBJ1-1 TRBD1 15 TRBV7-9 CASSLFTGANTEAFF TGTGCCAGCAGCTTATTCACAGGGGCGAACACTGAAGCTTTCTTT
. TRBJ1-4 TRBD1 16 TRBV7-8 CASSLLTGGVNEKLFF TGTGCCAGCAGCTTGCTGACAGGGGGTGTTAATGAAAAACTGTTTTTT
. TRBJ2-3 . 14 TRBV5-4 CASSLILSTDTQYF TGTGCCAGCAGCCTAATCCTCTCAACAGATACGCAGTATTTT